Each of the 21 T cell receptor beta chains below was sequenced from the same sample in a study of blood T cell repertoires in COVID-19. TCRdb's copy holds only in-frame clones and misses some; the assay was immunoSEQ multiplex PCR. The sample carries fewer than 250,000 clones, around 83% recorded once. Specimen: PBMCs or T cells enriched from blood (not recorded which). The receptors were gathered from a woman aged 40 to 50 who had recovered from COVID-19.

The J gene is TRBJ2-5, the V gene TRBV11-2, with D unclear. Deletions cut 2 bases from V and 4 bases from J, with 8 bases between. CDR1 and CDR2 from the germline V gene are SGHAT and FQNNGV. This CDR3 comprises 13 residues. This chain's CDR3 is CASSLPFRETQYF. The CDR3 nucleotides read TGTGCCAGCAGCTTACCTTTTAGAGAGACCCAGTACTTC.

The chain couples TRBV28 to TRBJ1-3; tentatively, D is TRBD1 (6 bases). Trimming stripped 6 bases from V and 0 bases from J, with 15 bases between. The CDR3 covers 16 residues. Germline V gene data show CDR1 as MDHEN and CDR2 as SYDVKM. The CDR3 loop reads CASSSPQGLSGNTIYF. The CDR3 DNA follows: TGTGCCAGCAGCTCCCCCCAGGGGCTCTCTGGAAACACCATATATTTT.

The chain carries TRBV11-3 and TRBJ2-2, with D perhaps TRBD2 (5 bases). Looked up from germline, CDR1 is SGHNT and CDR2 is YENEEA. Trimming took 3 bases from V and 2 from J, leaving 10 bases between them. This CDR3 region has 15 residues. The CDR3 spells CASSLGAANTGELFF. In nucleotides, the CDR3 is TGTGCCAGCAGCTTGGGAGCGGCCAACACCGGGGAGCTGTTTTTT.

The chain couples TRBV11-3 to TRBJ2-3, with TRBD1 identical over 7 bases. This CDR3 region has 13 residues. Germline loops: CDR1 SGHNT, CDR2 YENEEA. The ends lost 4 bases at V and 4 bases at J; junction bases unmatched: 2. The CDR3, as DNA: TGTGCCAGCAGCTCAGACAGGGCAGATACGCAGTATTTT. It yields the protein CASSSDRADTQYF.

For the CDR3, the DNA is TGTGCCAGCAGCCGATGGACAGGGGACACAGATACGCAGTATTTT. Amino acids: CASSRWTGDTDTQYF. V gene TRBV28 combines with J gene TRBJ2-3; the match to TRBD1 covers 9 bases. The germline V gene encodes CDR1 MDHEN and CDR2 SYDVKM. This CDR3 is built from 15 residues. V was clipped by 6 bases and J by 2 bases; unmatched bases: 6.

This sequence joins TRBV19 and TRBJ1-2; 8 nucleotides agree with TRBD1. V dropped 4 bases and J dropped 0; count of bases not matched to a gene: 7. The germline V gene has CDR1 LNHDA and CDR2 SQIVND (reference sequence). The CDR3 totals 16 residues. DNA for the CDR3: TGTGCCAGTAGTAATCTGCGGGACAGGCCTAACTATGGCTACACCTTC. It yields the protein CASSNLRDRPNYGYTF.

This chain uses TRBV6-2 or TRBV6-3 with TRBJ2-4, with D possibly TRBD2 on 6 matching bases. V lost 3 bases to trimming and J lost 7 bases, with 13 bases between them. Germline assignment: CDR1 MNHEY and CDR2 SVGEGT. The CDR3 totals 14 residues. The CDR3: CASSYGTRTNIQYF. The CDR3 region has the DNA TGTGCCAGCAGTTATGGGACTCGCACCAACATTCAGTACTTC.

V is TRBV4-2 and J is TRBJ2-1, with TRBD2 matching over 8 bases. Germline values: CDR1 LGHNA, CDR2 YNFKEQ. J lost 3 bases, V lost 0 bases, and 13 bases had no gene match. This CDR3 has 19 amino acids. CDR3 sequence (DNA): TGTGCCAGCAGCCAAGATACATCGGGAGGGGCATCGATCTACAATGAGCAGTTCTTC. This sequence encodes CASSQDTSGGASIYNEQFF.

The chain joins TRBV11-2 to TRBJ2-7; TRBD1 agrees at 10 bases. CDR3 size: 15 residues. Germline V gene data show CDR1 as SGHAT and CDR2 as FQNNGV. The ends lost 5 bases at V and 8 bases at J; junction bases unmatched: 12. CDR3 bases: TGTGCCAGCAGCCAAATTCGGGGACAGGGGTATAAGCAGTACTTC. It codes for CASSQIRGQGYKQYF.

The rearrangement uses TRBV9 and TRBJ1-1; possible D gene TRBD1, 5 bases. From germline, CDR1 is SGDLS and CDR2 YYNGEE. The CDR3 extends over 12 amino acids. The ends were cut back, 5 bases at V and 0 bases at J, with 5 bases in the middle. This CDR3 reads CASRGLNTEAFF. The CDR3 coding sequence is TGTGCCAGCAGGGGGCTGAACACTGAAGCTTTCTTT.

CDR3 in amino acids: CASSTRDRAIYGYTF. DNA for the CDR3: TGTGCCAGCAGCACCCGGGACAGAGCCATTTATGGCTACACCTTC. The gene calls are TRBV9 and TRBJ1-2; 7 bases fit TRBD1. V was clipped by 4 bases and J by 5 bases; unmatched bases: 11. The length of the CDR3 is 15 residues. Germline loops: CDR1 SGDLS, CDR2 YYNGEE.

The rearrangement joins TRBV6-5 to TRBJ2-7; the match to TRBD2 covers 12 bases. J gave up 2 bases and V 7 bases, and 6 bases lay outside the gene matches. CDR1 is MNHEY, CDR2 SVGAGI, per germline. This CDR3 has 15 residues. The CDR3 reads CASKPGLAGTYEQYF. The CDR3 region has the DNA TGTGCCAGCAAACCGGGACTAGCGGGTACCTACGAGCAGTACTTC.

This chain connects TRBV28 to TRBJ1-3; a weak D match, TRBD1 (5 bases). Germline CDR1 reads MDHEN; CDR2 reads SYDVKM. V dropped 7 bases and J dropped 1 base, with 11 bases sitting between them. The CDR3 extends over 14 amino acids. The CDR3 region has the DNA TGTGCCAGCACCTGGGGCCAGTCTGGAAACACCATATATTTT. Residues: CASTWGQSGNTIYF.

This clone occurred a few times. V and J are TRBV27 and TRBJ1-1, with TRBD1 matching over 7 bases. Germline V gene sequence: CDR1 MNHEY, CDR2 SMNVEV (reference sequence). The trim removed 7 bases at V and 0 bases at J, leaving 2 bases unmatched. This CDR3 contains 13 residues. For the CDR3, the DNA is TGTGCCAGCACGACAGGGCTGAACACTGAAGCTTTCTTT. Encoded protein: CASTTGLNTEAFF.

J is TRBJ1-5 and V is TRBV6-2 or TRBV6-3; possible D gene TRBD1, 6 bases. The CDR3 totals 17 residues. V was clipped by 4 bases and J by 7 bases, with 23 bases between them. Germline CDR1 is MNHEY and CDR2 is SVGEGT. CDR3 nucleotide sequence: TGTGCCAGCAGTTCGTTGGGGGCCGGCAGTAGGTTACAGCCCCAGCATTTT. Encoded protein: CASSSLGAGSRLQPQHF.

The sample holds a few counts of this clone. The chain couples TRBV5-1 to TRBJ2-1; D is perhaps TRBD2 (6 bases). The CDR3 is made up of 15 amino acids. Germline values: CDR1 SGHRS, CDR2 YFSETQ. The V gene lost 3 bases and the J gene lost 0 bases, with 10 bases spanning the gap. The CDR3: CASSWDSSSYNEQFF. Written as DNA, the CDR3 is TGCGCCAGCAGCTGGGACTCCAGCTCCTACAATGAGCAGTTCTTC.

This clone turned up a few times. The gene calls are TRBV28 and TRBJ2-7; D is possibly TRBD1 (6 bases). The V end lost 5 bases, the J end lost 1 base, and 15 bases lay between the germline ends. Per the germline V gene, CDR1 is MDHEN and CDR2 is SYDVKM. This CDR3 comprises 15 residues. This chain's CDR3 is CASSPPGTRSYEQYF. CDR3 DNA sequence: TGTGCCAGCAGTCCTCCTGGGACACGATCCTACGAGCAGTACTTC.

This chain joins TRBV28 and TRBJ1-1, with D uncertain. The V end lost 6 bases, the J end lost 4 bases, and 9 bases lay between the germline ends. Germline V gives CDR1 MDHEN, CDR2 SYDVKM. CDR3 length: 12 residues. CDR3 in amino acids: CASRQTGTEAFF. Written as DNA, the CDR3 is TGTGCCAGCAGACAAACGGGCACTGAAGCTTTCTTT.

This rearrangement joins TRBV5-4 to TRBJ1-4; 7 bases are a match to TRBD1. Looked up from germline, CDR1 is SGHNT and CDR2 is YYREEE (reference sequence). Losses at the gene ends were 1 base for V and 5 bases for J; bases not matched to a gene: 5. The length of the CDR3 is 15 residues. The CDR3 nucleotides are TGTGCCAGCAGCTTGAGTAAGGGGGCGAATGAAAAACTGTTTTTT. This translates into CASSLSKGANEKLFF.

The CDR3 DNA is TGTGCCAGCAGCCCAAACCGGGACAGGGCCCGCCGTTTCTATGGCTACACCTTC. This encodes CASSPNRDRARRFYGYTF. The chain carries TRBV5-6 and TRBJ1-2; 9 bases are shared with TRBD1. Trimming at V came to 4 bases and at J to 4 bases, leaving 17 bases not matched to a gene. The CDR3 is 18 amino acids. CDR1 and CDR2 (germline): SGHDT, YYEEEE.

The chain's CDR3 is CASSLLGHGQPQHF. The CDR3 region has the DNA TGTGCCAGCAGTTTATTGGGGCACGGGCAGCCCCAGCATTTT. The chain links TRBV28 to TRBJ1-5, with a tentative D call TRBD1 (5 bases). Trimming removed 1 base at V and 7 bases at J, with 11 bases between. Germline CDR1 and CDR2: MDHEN and SYDVKM. CDR3 size: 14 residues.